This is a list of T cell receptor beta chains from one sample in a study of cytomegalovirus exposure and HLA in healthy donors. Produced via immunoSEQ multiplex PCR; TCRdb's table is partial and in-frame only. In the table there are 110,000 to 150,000 clones, 73% of which are singletons. Sequencing used PBMCs. These receptors came from a human donor in good health. Each CDR3 is given with its conserved first and last residue. A D gene is named only where the DNA matches it firmly. For some rows the clone size is stated as once, few or many, or as a class when expanded; others skip it.

>TRBV5-4|TRBJ1-2|.|.
CASSSGLPCGYTF
TGTGCCAGCAGCTCAGGGCTACCCTGTGGCTACACCTTC
>TRBV5-6|TRBJ2-4|.|.
CASSLAASQISDKNIQYF
TGTGCCAGCAGCTTGGCAGCTTCACAGATCTCAGACAAAAACATTCAGTACTTC
>TRBV19|TRBJ1-1|.|.
CATTVNTEAFF
TGTGCCACAACAGTGAACACTGAAGCTTTCTTT
>TRBV4-1|TRBJ1-1|.|.
CASSQDLNTEAFF
TGCGCCAGCAGCCAAGACTTGAACACTGAAGCTTTCTTT
>TRBV5-1|TRBJ2-7|.|.
CASSLGQYYEQYF
TGCGCCAGCAGCTTAGGACAGTACTACGAGCAGTACTTC
>TRBV12-5|TRBJ2-1|.|.
CASGFSRAYNEQFF
TGTGCTAGTGGTTTTTCGCGGGCGTACAATGAGCAGTTCTTC
>TRBV15|TRBJ1-4|once|.
CATSIVRLIANEKLFF
TGTGCCACCAGCATCGTTCGACTCATAGCTAATGAAAAACTGTTTTTT
>TRBV5-1|TRBJ2-7|.|TRBD1
CASSKTGATAYEQYF
TGCGCCAGCAGCAAAACAGGGGCCACCGCCTACGAGCAGTACTTC
>TRBV15|TRBJ2-5|.|.
CATRMSGDLQETQYF
TGTGCCACCAGAATGTCAGGGGACCTCCAAGAGACCCAGTACTTC
>TRBV10-3|TRBJ2-5|once|TRBD1
CAIKGQGEETQYF
TGTGCCATCAAGGGACAGGGTGAAGAGACCCAGTACTTC
>TRBV25-1|TRBJ2-2|once|TRBD2
CASGTSGEWGGELFF
TGTGCCAGCGGGACTAGCGGGGAATGGGGCGGGGAGCTGTTTTTT
>TRBV2|TRBJ1-2|.|.
CANLQLRRLDYGYTF
TGTGCCAACCTGCAACTTCGGCGGCTGGACTATGGCTACACCTTC
>TRBV19|TRBJ2-4|.|.
CASSIRTEEPGVKNIQYF
TGTGCCAGTAGTATAAGGACCGAAGAGCCGGGAGTAAAAAACATTCAGTACTTC
>TRBV5-1|TRBJ2-5|.|TRBD2
CASSFGSGGYQETQYF
TGCGCCAGCAGTTTTGGTAGCGGGGGGTACCAAGAGACCCAGTACTTC
>TRBV5-6|TRBJ1-2|few|.
CASSLPHSINYGYTF
TGTGCCAGCAGCTTGCCCCACAGTATTAACTATGGCTACACCTTC
>TRBV5-6|TRBJ2-7|.|TRBD1
CASSIGTGGYEQYF
TGTGCCAGCAGCATCGGGACAGGGGGCTACGAGCAGTACTTC
>TRBV27|TRBJ2-3|.|.
CTSSFNGNTDTQYF
TGTACCAGCAGTTTTAACGGGAACACAGATACGCAGTATTTT
>TRBV23-1|TRBJ1-3|.|TRBD1
CASSPGTGTGNTIYF
TGCGCCAGCAGTCCAGGGACAGGAACTGGAAACACCATATATTTT
>TRBV5-1|TRBJ2-7|.|TRBD1
CASSGTGVFYEQYF
TGCGCCAGCAGCGGGACAGGGGTCTTTTACGAGCAGTACTTC
>TRBV28|TRBJ2-5|.|.
CASSQRGPKEETQYF
TGTGCCAGCAGTCAAAGGGGTCCTAAAGAAGAGACCCAGTACTTC
>TRBV7-2|TRBJ2-7|.|.
CASSLFGSSYEQYF
TGTGCCAGCAGCTTATTCGGGAGTTCCTACGAGCAGTACTTC
>TRBV7-2|TRBJ2-7|.|.
CASSPAAIEQYF
TGTGCCAGCAGCCCGGCGGCAATCGAGCAGTACTTC
>TRBV5-1|TRBJ2-3|.|.
CASSLMASSTDTQYF
TGCGCCAGCAGCTTGATGGCTTCTAGCACAGATACGCAGTATTTT
>TRBV6-5|TRBJ1-1|.|.
CASSRPGSPEAFF
TGTGCCAGCAGTAGGCCAGGATCCCCTGAAGCTTTCTTT
>TRBV5-1|TRBJ2-2|.|TRBD2
CASSSGLGYTGELFF
TGCGCCAGCAGCTCGGGACTAGGTTACACCGGGGAGCTGTTTTTT
>TRBV14|TRBJ2-3|.|.
CASSQDFSGDADTQYF
TGTGCCAGCAGCCAAGATTTTTCGGGGGACGCAGATACGCAGTATTTT
>TRBV7-9|TRBJ1-2|once|TRBD1
CASSPLKGQGYGYTF
TGTGCCAGCAGCCCCCTGAAGGGACAGGGGTATGGCTACACCTTC
>TRBV28|TRBJ2-5|few|.
CASSARTHVTETQYF
TGTGCCAGCAGTGCCCGGACTCACGTAACGGAGACCCAGTACTTC
>TRBV6-6|TRBJ1-1|few|.
CASSYRSEAFF
TGTGCCAGCAGTTATCGGTCTGAAGCTTTCTTT
>TRBV6-1|TRBJ1-1|.|TRBD1
CASYRGPNTEAFF
TGTGCCAGCTACAGGGGGCCTAACACTGAAGCTTTCTTT
>TRBV2|TRBJ2-2|.|.
CASRQRIANTGELFF
TGTGCCAGCCGTCAACGCATAGCGAACACCGGGGAGCTGTTTTTT
>TRBV7-9|TRBJ2-1|few|TRBD2
CASSLRGREENEQFF
TGTGCCAGCAGCTTACGGGGGCGGGAGGAAAATGAGCAGTTCTTC
>TRBV19|TRBJ1-3|.|.
CASSIWWLGNTIYF
TGTGCCAGTAGTATATGGTGGCTGGGAAACACCATATATTTT
>TRBV6-5|TRBJ1-1|.|.
CASSFRTPNTEAFF
TGTGCCAGCAGTTTTCGGACACCGAACACTGAAGCTTTCTTT
>TRBV19|TRBJ1-2|few|TRBD1
CASSIGTGGEYGYTF
TGTGCCAGTAGTATCGGGACAGGGGGCGAATATGGCTACACCTTC
>TRBV27|TRBJ2-6|few|.
CASSTRQVPSGANVLTF
TGTGCCAGCAGCACCCGACAGGTTCCCTCTGGGGCCAACGTCCTGACTTTC
>TRBV7-2|TRBJ2-5|.|TRBD2
CASSLALAGVLETQYF
TGTGCCAGCAGCTTAGCCCTAGCGGGAGTTTTGGAGACCCAGTACTTC
>TRBV5-1|TRBJ2-3|.|TRBD2
CASSLAIAGRSLEDTQYF
TGCGCCAGCAGCTTGGCCATAGCGGGACGGTCTTTGGAGGATACGCAGTATTTT
>TRBV7-8|TRBJ2-5|.|.
CASSPGRIKKETQYF
TGTGCCAGCAGCCCTGGCCGTATTAAGAAAGAGACCCAGTACTTC
>TRBV13|TRBJ2-1|.|.
CASSSRKGAGYNEQFF
TGTGCCAGCAGCTCCCGTAAGGGGGCGGGATACAATGAGCAGTTCTTC
>TRBV27|TRBJ2-1|.|TRBD1
CASRKQGAHEQFF
TGTGCCAGCAGGAAACAGGGGGCCCATGAGCAGTTCTTC
>TRBV9|TRBJ2-3|few|TRBD2
CASSPGTSGADTQYF
TGTGCCAGCAGCCCAGGGACTAGCGGAGCCGATACGCAGTATTTT